This T cell receptor (beta chain) was obtained from a study of human T cells and chemical hapten exposure. Study background: TCR yields per sample varied mostly from small pooled library volume differences. Study-level findings and limits: Unchanged with DPC sensitization were TCRs above 1 in 1000 frequency.

The CDR3 has 15 residues. Per the germline V gene, CDR1 is MNHNY and CDR2 is SVGAGI (reference sequence). Trimming cost V 5 bases and J 5 bases; bases outside gene matches: 9. The library labeled individual cDNA molecules by adding unique molecular identifiers to them. Authors' data handling: With a range of about 20,000 to 690,600, the median per sample was 95,638 TCRs. TCRdb re-analysed the RACE reads in MiXCR, keeping a single row per CDR3 protein. The V and J calls and clone size are TCRdb's, not the authors'. The profile shows 130,000 or so distinct CDR3 sequences, around 8.2% of them singletons. Time point in this sample: healthy volunteer bleed at 2 weeks. Total RNA was isolated from whole blood that had not been fractionated. This clonotype was detected a few times. The antigen remains undetermined.

The sequence was obtained from a male donor in good health. Some clones in this sample may be carry-over from other donors' samples. This chain joins TRBV6-6 and TRBJ1-1, with 9 bases aligning to TRBD1. The sample taken for sequencing was whole blood. CDR3 nucleotides: TGTGCCAGCAGTCCTCACAGGGGGCGGGGGACTGAAGCTTTCTTT. It encodes CASSPHRGRGTEAFF.